This TCR beta chain was captured in a study of blood T cell repertoires in COVID-19. Whole-study context: Donors in the United States, Italy and Spain gave samples during acute or convalescent COVID-19. PBMCs, B-cell-depleted T cells, or T cells provided the cDNA or gDNA that made up the material.

In the original analysis: Reference gene primer amplification in the assay estimated nucleated cell counts. TCRdb's table, derived via immunoSEQ multiplex PCR, lists solely in-frame clones and lacks some. The V and J calls and clone size are taken from that table; D and trimming were inferred from the DNA. The sample yields 150,000 to 160,000 clones, more than 80% seen once. The CDR3 runs 17 residues. Germline values: CDR1 MNHEY, CDR2 SMNVEV (reference sequence). Trimming shortened V by 2 bases and J by 0 bases, and 13 bases separated the two germline ends. This receptor was taken from a woman aged 40 to 49 with acute or convalescent COVID-19. Sequencing input: peripheral blood. The genes are TRBV27 and TRBJ1-4; D is unclear. CDR3 residues: CASSLRVETATNEKLFF. CDR3 nucleotides: TGTGCCAGCAGTTTAAGAGTAGAAACTGCAACTAATGAAAAACTGTTTTTT.